Below are 28 T cell receptor beta chains sequenced from a single sample in a study of cytomegalovirus exposure and HLA in healthy donors. Vbeta (60) and Jbeta (13) primers were used in the PCR. Repertoires were generated with immunoSEQ multiplex PCR, while TCRdb's copy carries only in-frame clones and drops some. In the table there are tens of thousands of clones, less than 80% of which are singletons. The sequencing input was PBMCs. The source of these receptors is a man in his forties in good health and CMV-seropositive.

The V call is TRBV4-2, the J call TRBJ2-3; D possibly corresponds to TRBD2 (5 bases). This CDR3 has 15 residues. Per the germline V gene, CDR1 is LGHNA and CDR2 is YNFKEQ. Trimming shortened V by 1 base and J by 9 bases, and 17 bases separated the two germline ends. The CDR3 is CASSQVYGDVGTQYF. CDR3 DNA sequence: TGTGCCAGCAGCCAAGTCTACGGGGATGTTGGCACGCAGTATTTT.

V usage is TRBV5-4 and J usage is TRBJ1-2, with a weak D call TRBD1 (5 bases). The germline gives CDR1 SGHNT, CDR2 YYREEE (reference sequence). V was shortened by 3 bases and J by 4 bases, with 16 bases between the two germline ends. The CDR3 has 15 amino acids. The CDR3 spells CASSSRGGGLYGYTF. Written as DNA, the CDR3 is TGTGCCAGCAGCTCTAGGGGAGGAGGCCTCTATGGCTACACCTTC.

The DNA for the CDR3 is TGTGCCAGCAGCCAAGATTTCGGACTAGCGGGCGAGCAGTACTTC. This codes for CASSQDFGLAGEQYF. This chain uses TRBV4-2 with TRBJ2-7, with 11 bases aligning to TRBD2. The length of the CDR3 is 15 residues. Germline CDR1 reads LGHNA; CDR2 reads YNFKEQ. V lost 0 bases, J lost 6 bases, and 4 bases stayed unmatched.

V is TRBV11-1 and J is TRBJ2-3; 9 bases match TRBD1. The length of the CDR3 is 15 residues. Germline assignment: CDR1 SGHAT and CDR2 FQDESV (reference sequence). The ends lost 9 bases at V and 3 bases at J; junction bases unmatched: 10. CDR3 coding DNA: TGTGCCAGTACCCCGGGACAGGGAGAAACAGATACGCAGTATTTT. Translating gives CASTPGQGETDTQYF.

For this clone: One end of the junction varies from germline; a read error may be responsible. The chain combines TRBV7-9 with TRBJ2-5, with D tentatively TRBD2 (5 bases). Per germline, CDR1 SEHNR and CDR2 FQNEAQ (reference sequence). The CDR3 is 14 amino acids. CDR3 nucleotide sequence: TGTGCCGGCAGCTTTCTTTCTAGCAGGGAGACCCAGTACTTC. This codes for CAGSFLSSRETQYF.

The CDR3 nucleotides read TGTGCCAGCAGTGGGCAGGGGCTCGACGAGCAGTACTTC. This sequence encodes CASSGQGLDEQYF. The chain links TRBV6-1 to TRBJ2-7; possible D gene TRBD1, 6 bases. V was pared by 4 bases and J by 5 bases, with 12 bases between. Germline-derived CDR1 and CDR2 are MNHNS and SASEGT. There are 13 residues in the CDR3.

The V and J genes are TRBV2 and TRBJ2-3; TRBD2 matches 11 bases. The CDR3 runs to 16 residues. CDR1 and CDR2 from the germline V gene are SNHLY and FYNNEI. The J segment lost 7 bases and the V segment lost 6 bases, leaving 12 bases of the junction unmatched. CDR3 amino acids: CASRTGTSGSRNTQYF. DNA of the CDR3: TGTGCCAGCAGAACCGGGACTAGCGGTTCGAGAAATACGCAGTATTTT.

The chain couples TRBV4-1 to TRBJ2-1, with a weak D call TRBD1 (5 bases). The CDR3 contains 17 residues. Germline lookup yields CDR1 MGHRA and CDR2 YSYEKL. V was pared by 4 bases and J by 3 bases, with 19 bases between. The CDR3 here is CASSRILTTDHYNEQFF. The CDR3 DNA sequence: TGCGCCAGCAGCCGGATTCTAACGACAGACCACTACAATGAGCAGTTCTTC.

This chain connects TRBV7-2 to TRBJ2-5; no firm D call. The germline gives CDR1 SGHTA, CDR2 FQGNSA. Trimming removed 5 bases at V and 1 base at J, with 14 bases between. The CDR3 runs 15 residues. The CDR3 DNA reads TGTGCCAGCAGCCGAGGCCCGTCAGCCCAAGAGACCCAGTACTTC. Its protein product is CASSRGPSAQETQYF.

This chain uses TRBV4-2 with TRBJ2-5; a weak D match, TRBD1 (6 bases). CDR3 length: 15 amino acids. Trimming took 0 bases from V and 5 from J, leaving 13 bases between them. Germline CDR1 reads LGHNA; CDR2 reads YNFKEQ. CDR3 residues: CASSQEVPGQETQYF. CDR3 DNA sequence: TGTGCCAGCAGCCAAGAAGTCCCCGGACAGGAGACCCAGTACTTC.

The chain joins TRBV5-1 to TRBJ2-5; the D gene is possibly TRBD1 (6 bases). The length of the CDR3 is 15 residues. Trimming shortened V by 4 bases and J by 5 bases, and 18 bases separated the two germline ends. CDR1 SGHRS and CDR2 YFSETQ come from the germline V gene. In nucleotides, the CDR3 is TGCGCCAGCAGCGAGGGACAAACTGGGTTGGAGACCCAGTACTTC. It translates to CASSEGQTGLETQYF. The entire variable domain, with the rest obtained from reference TRBV5-1 and TRBJ2-5, is as follows: KAGVTQTPRYLIKTRGQQVTLSCSPISGHRSVSWYQQTPGQGLQFLFEYFSETQRNKGNFPGRFSGRQFSNSRSEMNVSTLELGDSALYLCASSEGQTGLETQYFGPGTRLLVL.

The CDR3 sequence: CASSPGGVRSFF. In DNA form, the CDR3 reads TGTGCCAGCAGTCCCGGGGGGGTTAGGTCGTTCTTC. The chain has TRBV28 and TRBJ2-1, with TRBD2 matching 8 bases. CDR3 length: 12 amino acids. With 5 bases clipped from V and 15 bases from J, the junction kept 9 bases outside the gene matches. Germline CDR1 reads MDHEN; CDR2 reads SYDVKM.

This clone turned up a few times. This chain links TRBV2 with TRBJ1-1; D remains ambiguous. This CDR3 spans 13 amino acids. V was shortened by 4 bases and J by 1 base, with 7 bases between the two germline ends. CDR1 is SNHLY, CDR2 FYNNEI, per germline. The CDR3 is CASSALENTEAFF. CDR3 in DNA: TGTGCCAGCAGTGCCCTAGAGAACACTGAAGCTTTCTTT.

The chain has TRBV11-2 and TRBJ2-5; no clear D. CDR1 and CDR2 (germline): SGHAT, FQNNGV. The CDR3 totals 10 residues. Trimming took off 8 bases at V and 5 bases at J, with 6 bases between the two ends. Written as DNA, the CDR3 is TGTGCCAGCCCCAGGGAGACCCAGTACTTC. It translates to CASPRETQYF. Complete variable domain (other parts from reference TRBV11-2 and TRBJ2-5): EAGVAQSPRYKIIEKRQSVAFWCNPISGHATLYWYQQILGQGPKLLIQFQNNGVVDDSQLPKDRFSAERLKGVDSTLKIQPAKLEDSAVYLCASPRETQYFGPGTRLLVL.

The rearrangement uses TRBV6-5 and TRBJ1-4; 9 nucleotides align to TRBD1. V was clipped by 2 bases and J by 7 bases; unmatched bases: 2. The CDR3 consists of 14 residues. Per germline, CDR1 MNHEY and CDR2 SVGAGI. CDR3 loop: CASSYGTGSEKLFF. The CDR3 nucleotides read TGTGCCAGCAGTTACGGGACAGGGAGTGAAAAACTGTTTTTT.

V and J are TRBV27 and TRBJ2-7; D is perhaps TRBD2 (6 bases). The germline V gene encodes CDR1 MNHEY and CDR2 SMNVEV (reference sequence). Between the trimmed V and J ends, which lost 5 bases and 0 bases, there was a span of 17 bases. CDR3 length equals 16 residues. The CDR3 reads CASSLRDFRSSYEQYF. The CDR3 coding sequence is TGTGCCAGCAGTCTTCGGGACTTCAGGAGCTCCTACGAGCAGTACTTC.

The gene calls are TRBV2 and TRBJ2-1, with 8 bases fitting TRBD2. This CDR3 has 13 residues. The germline gives CDR1 SNHLY, CDR2 FYNNEI. Trimming took 7 bases from V and 12 from J; bases not matched to a gene: 11. The CDR3 nucleotides are TGTGCCAGCACTTCTTTAGAGCGGGAGAGGCAGTTCTTC. This codes for CASTSLERERQFF.

This clone was recorded a few times. This chain joins TRBV27 and TRBJ1-4; D might be TRBD1 (5 bases). Deletions cut 2 bases from V and 4 bases from J, with 11 bases between. The germline V gene encodes CDR1 MNHEY and CDR2 SMNVEV (reference sequence). There are 15 residues in the CDR3. This CDR3 reads CASSLRGRGNEKLFF. CDR3 bases: TGTGCCAGCAGTTTAAGGGGAAGGGGTAATGAAAAACTGTTTTTT.

This chain connects TRBV27 to TRBJ1-5, with 10 bases aligning to TRBD1. This CDR3 spans 14 amino acids. In germline, CDR1 is MNHEY, CDR2 SMNVEV (reference sequence). V trimming: 5 bases; J trimming: 7 bases; junction bases outside the gene matches: 5. CDR3 DNA: TGTGCCAGCAGTCGCGGACAGGGGGGGCAGCCCCAGCATTTT. Residues: CASSRGQGGQPQHF.

J is TRBJ2-7 and V is TRBV7-3; 12 bases agree with TRBD2. The CDR3 spans 14 residues. CDR1 is SGHTA and CDR2 is FQGTGA in the germline V gene. Trimming took 5 bases from V and 7 from J; bases not matched to a gene: 6. CDR3 amino acids: CASSPSGRAGEQYF. CDR3 DNA: TGTGCCAGCAGCCCTAGCGGGAGGGCCGGGGAGCAGTACTTC. Supplemented by reference TRBV7-3 and TRBJ2-7, the full variable domain reads GAGVSQTPSNKVTEKGKYVELRCDPISGHTALYWYRQSLGQGPEFLIYFQGTGAADDSGLPNDRFFAVRPEGSVSTLKIQRTERGDSAVYLCASSPSGRAGEQYFGPGTRLTVT.

CDR3 region: CASSIGQGQGTQYF. CDR3 in DNA: TGTGCCAGTAGTATAGGACAGGGGCAGGGGACCCAGTACTTC. V is TRBV19 and J is TRBJ2-5, with 8 positions matching TRBD1. CDR3 length equals 14 residues. After removal of 1 base from V and 7 bases from J, the junction contained 5 bases not matched to a gene. Germline-derived CDR1 and CDR2 are LNHDA and SQIVND (reference sequence).

The chain employs TRBV28 and TRBJ1-2, with no clear D. The CDR3 covers 14 residues. Germline CDR1 and CDR2: MDHEN and SYDVKM. The ends were cut back, 1 base at V and 1 base at J, with 7 bases in the middle. CDR3 sequence: CASSLYAVNYGYTF. The DNA for the CDR3 is TGTGCCAGCAGTTTATACGCGGTTAACTATGGCTACACCTTC.

J is TRBJ2-1 and V is TRBV6-1; maybe TRBD1 (5 bases). Per germline, CDR1 MNHNS and CDR2 SASEGT. The V end lost 2 bases, the J end lost 9 bases, and 14 bases lay between the germline ends. This CDR3 is built from 14 residues. This CDR3 reads CASSENGRQGEQFF. Here the CDR3 DNA reads TGTGCCAGCAGTGAAAACGGAAGGCAGGGTGAGCAGTTCTTC.

This chain connects TRBV6-5 to TRBJ1-1; D is possibly TRBD1 (6 bases). The CDR3 extends over 12 amino acids. Germline V gene data show CDR1 as MNHEY and CDR2 as SVGAGI. Between the trimmed V and J ends, which lost 7 bases and 8 bases, there was a span of 14 bases. The CDR3 nucleotides read TGTGCCAGCATATACAGGGTTCCCGAAGCTTTCTTT. The encoded protein is CASIYRVPEAFF.

The chain is built from TRBV18 and TRBJ2-5, with a weak D call TRBD1 (6 bases). The DNA end lines up better with TRBJ2-7; the J call may be wrong. The CDR3 is 14 amino acids. Germline V gene data show CDR1 as KGHSH and CDR2 as LQKENI. The CDR3 reads CASSPSITGYEQYF. DNA for the CDR3: TGTGCCAGCTCACCGTCGATAACAGGGTACGAGCAGTACTTC.

CDR3 sequence reads: CASSQDTLVSEQYF. The CDR3 region has the DNA TGTGCCAGCAGCCAAGATACGTTAGTCTCCGAGCAGTACTTC. The chain recombines TRBV4-2 with TRBJ2-7; D remains ambiguous. The CDR3 spans 14 residues. The germline gives CDR1 LGHNA, CDR2 YNFKEQ. The germline V and J ends were trimmed by 0 bases and 6 bases, with 12 bases remaining between them.

The chain combines TRBV7-3 with TRBJ2-2; 7 bases match TRBD1. This CDR3 comprises 15 residues. The germline V gene has CDR1 SGHTA and CDR2 FQGTGA. Trimming at V came to 1 base and at J to 3 bases, leaving 2 bases not matched to a gene. This chain's CDR3 is CASSLRQGDTGELFF. The CDR3 DNA is TGTGCCAGCAGCTTAAGACAGGGTGACACCGGGGAGCTGTTTTTT.

This clone was seen a handful of times. This CDR3 is CASGRGTANTEAFF. The CDR3 DNA reads TGTGCTAGTGGTCGGGGGACAGCTAACACTGAAGCTTTCTTT. The gene calls are TRBV12-5 and TRBJ1-1, with 7 nucleotides matching TRBD1. Germline V lookup: CDR1 LGHNT, CDR2 FRNRAP. The CDR3 length is 14 residues. V dropped 5 bases and J dropped 2; count of bases not matched to a gene: 5.